Included here is one TCR beta chain sequence, with context. The data originate from a study of regulatory T cells in long-lasting Graves disease. The time point is: persistent/refractory GD, antithyroid drugs over 5 years with positive TRAb. Generation of the TCR library employed RNA extracted from PBMCs. This CDR3 has 14 residues. V shed 3 bases, J shed 5 bases, and the junction held 7 bases outside the gene matches. CDR1 KGHSH and CDR2 LQKENI come from the germline V gene. Researchers made TCR beta libraries by using iRepertoire HTBI primers and running Arm-PCR on CDR3 regions. TCRdb passed the multiplex PCR reads through MiXCR, listing each CDR3 protein once. The data hold about 290,000 distinct CDR3 sequences, with around 21% observed a single time.

Specimen: peripheral blood mononuclear cells (PBMCs), collected when the disease was refractory, from a patient treated with antithyroid drugs. V and J are TRBV18 and TRBJ2-7, with TRBD1 identical over 7 bases. The sequence was collected from a female donor with Graves disease. CDR3 region: CASSPREQGNEQYF. CDR3 in DNA: TGTGCCAGCTCACCTCGGGAACAGGGGAACGAGCAGTACTTC.